The 9 T cell receptor beta chains below were found in one sample sequenced in a study of CD8+CD57+ T cells in acquired aplastic anemia. Profiling of TCR beta VDJ combinations and CDR3 sequences used genomic DNA as template. TCRdb reprocessed the reads via MiXCR and lists one record per CDR3 protein. The sample shows under 500,000 distinct CDR3 sequences, roughly a third of them seen only once. The authors sequenced patients whose flow cytometry had shown CD8+CD57+ cell expansion. Sequencing was carried out using sorted CD4+, CD8+, or CD8+CD57+ T cells (not recorded which) from PBMCs. These receptors were taken from a human donor with aplastic anemia.

Many counts were recorded for this clonotype. The chain links TRBV10-3 to TRBJ2-7; TRBD2 matches at 11 bases. Trimming cost V 10 bases and J 0 bases; bases outside gene matches: 8. The CDR3 covers 15 residues. Germline CDR1 is ENHRY and CDR2 is SYGVKD. The CDR3 sequence is CATGLAGPSSYEQYF. The CDR3 region has the DNA TGTGCCACTGGACTAGCGGGCCCTAGCTCCTACGAGCAGTACTTC.

This sequence joins TRBV10-3 and TRBJ1-6; 10 positions match TRBD1. Germline-derived CDR1 and CDR2 are ENHRY and SYGVKD. This CDR3 is 14 amino acids long. After removal of 6 bases from V and 5 bases from J, the junction contained 1 base not matched to a gene. CDR3: CAIRGQGNNSPLHF. CDR3 DNA: TGTGCCATCAGGGGACAGGGGAATAATTCACCCCTCCACTTT.

As for this clonotype: Germline and junction disagree at one end, which may indicate a read error. V is TRBV6-1 and J is TRBJ1-3; 7 bases agree with TRBD1. This CDR3 is 15 amino acids long. Germline loops: CDR1 MNHNS, CDR2 SASEGT. The DNA for the CDR3 is TGTGCCAGCAGCGGGACAGCAAAATCTGGAAACGCCATATATTTT. Amino acids: CASSGTAKSGNAIYF.

CDR3 DNA sequence: TGTGCCAGCAGTTTTAGCTGGGAAGCTTTCTTT. Translation gives CASSFSWEAFF. The V gene is TRBV7-9, the J gene TRBJ1-1, with D unresolved. The V gene's germline CDR1 is SEHNR and CDR2 FQNEAQ (reference sequence). V gave up 6 bases and J gave up 8 bases, with 10 bases separating them. CDR3 length: 11 residues.

V is TRBV20-1 and J is TRBJ2-1; TRBD2 matches 7 bases. The trim removed 0 bases at V and 2 bases at J, leaving 7 bases unmatched. This CDR3 is built from 16 residues. Germline-derived CDR1 and CDR2 are DFQATT and SNEGSKA (reference sequence). The CDR3 region has the DNA TGCAGTGCTAGAGATCGGCGGGAGAATACCTACAATGAGCAGTTCTTC. Amino acid sequence: CSARDRRENTYNEQFF.

This clonotype has just one count. The chain carries TRBV2 and TRBJ2-1; TRBD2 matches 7 bases. Losses at the gene ends were 5 bases for V and 3 bases for J; bases not matched to a gene: 7. The CDR3 length is 15 residues. CDR1 and CDR2 (germline): SNHLY, FYNNEI. CDR3 region: CASSPSGIHYNEQFF. As DNA, the CDR3 is TGTGCCAGCAGTCCAAGCGGGATCCACTACAATGAGCAGTTCTTC. The full variable domain, with the rest looked up from reference TRBV2 and TRBJ2-1, is EPEVTQTPSHQVTQMGQEVILRCVPISNHLYFYWYRQILGQKVEFLVSFYNNEISEKSEIFDDQFSVERPDGSNFTLKIRSTKLEDSAMYFCASSPSGIHYNEQFFGPGTRLTVL.

V and J are TRBV6-2 or TRBV6-3 and TRBJ2-7; D gene ambiguous. Germline V lookup: CDR1 MNHEY, CDR2 SVGEGT. This CDR3 has 13 amino acids. With 6 bases removed from V and 5 bases from J, the gap between germline ends came to 14 bases. The CDR3 loop reads CASRNDGGDEQYF. CDR3 sequence (DNA): TGTGCCAGCAGGAATGACGGTGGGGACGAGCAGTACTTC.

This clonotype was counted many times. The chain employs TRBV25-1 and TRBJ2-7; unclear D gene. This CDR3 is 11 amino acids long. The germline V gene has CDR1 MGHDK and CDR2 SYGVNS. The V gene lost 4 bases and the J gene lost 3 bases, with 4 bases spanning the gap. CDR3 sequence reads: CASSVLYEQYF. As DNA, the CDR3 is TGTGCCAGCAGTGTCCTCTACGAGCAGTACTTC.

J is TRBJ2-5 and V is TRBV20-1; TRBD1 is a possible D gene (5 bases). V gave up 0 bases and J gave up 7 bases, with 24 bases separating them. The CDR3 is 17 residues long. The germline gives CDR1 DFQATT, CDR2 SNEGSKA (reference sequence). DNA for the CDR3: TGCAGTGCTAGAGATCAGGAGACTGATTCAATAAGGGGGACCCAGTACTTC. Protein sequence: CSARDQETDSIRGTQYF.